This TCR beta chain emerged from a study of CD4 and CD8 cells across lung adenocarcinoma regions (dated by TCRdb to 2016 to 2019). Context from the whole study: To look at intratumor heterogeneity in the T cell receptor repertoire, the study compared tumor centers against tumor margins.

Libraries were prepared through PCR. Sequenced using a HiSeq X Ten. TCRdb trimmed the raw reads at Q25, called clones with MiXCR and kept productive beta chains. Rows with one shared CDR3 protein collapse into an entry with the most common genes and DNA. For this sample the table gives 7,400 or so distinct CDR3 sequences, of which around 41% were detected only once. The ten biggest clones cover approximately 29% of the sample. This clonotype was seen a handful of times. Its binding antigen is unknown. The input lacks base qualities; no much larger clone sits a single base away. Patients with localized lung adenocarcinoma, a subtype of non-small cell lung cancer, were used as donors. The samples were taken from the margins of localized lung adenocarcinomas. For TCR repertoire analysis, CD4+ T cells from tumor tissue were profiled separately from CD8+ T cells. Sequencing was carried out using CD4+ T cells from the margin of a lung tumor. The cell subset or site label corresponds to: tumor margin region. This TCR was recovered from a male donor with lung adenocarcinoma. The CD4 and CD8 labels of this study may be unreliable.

The bases read TGTGCCAGCAGCTCCACGTTAGCGGGACCCTACGAGCAGTACTTC. Its protein product is CASSSTLAGPYEQYF. The chain joins TRBV9 to TRBJ2-7, and 8 junction bases match TRBD2. The CDR3 numbers 15 residues from cysteine through phenylalanine. The entry retains the CDR3 DNA only, 45 bases that are in frame from base 1. V is cut back by 4 bases and J by 2 bases, with 8 bases in the junction unmatched. The CDR1 and CDR2 encoded by the germline V gene are SGDLS and YYNGEE. Outside the CDR3, residues come from the reference TRBV9 and TRBJ2-7 proteins, so the full variable domain is: DSGVTQTPKHLITATGQRVTLRCSPRSGDLSVYWYQQSLDQGLQFLIQYYNGEERAKGNILERFSAQQFPDLHSELNLSSLELGDSALYFCASSSTLAGPYEQYFGPGTRLTVT.